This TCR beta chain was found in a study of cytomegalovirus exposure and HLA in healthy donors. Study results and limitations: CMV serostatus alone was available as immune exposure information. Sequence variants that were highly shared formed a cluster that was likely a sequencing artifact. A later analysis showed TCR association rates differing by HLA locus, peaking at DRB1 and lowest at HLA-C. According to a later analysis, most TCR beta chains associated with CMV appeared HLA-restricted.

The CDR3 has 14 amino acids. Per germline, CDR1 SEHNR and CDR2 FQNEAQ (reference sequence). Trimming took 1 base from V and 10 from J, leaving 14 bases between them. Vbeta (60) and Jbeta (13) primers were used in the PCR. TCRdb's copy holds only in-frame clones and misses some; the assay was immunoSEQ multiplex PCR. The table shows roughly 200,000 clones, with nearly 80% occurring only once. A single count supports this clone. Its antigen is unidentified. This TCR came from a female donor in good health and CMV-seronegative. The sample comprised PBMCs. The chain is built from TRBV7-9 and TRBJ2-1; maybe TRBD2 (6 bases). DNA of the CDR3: TGTGCCAGCAGCTTAGTCAGTCCGGGGGAGGAGCAGTTCTTC. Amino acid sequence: CASSLVSPGEEQFF.